What follows are 17 T cell receptor beta chains derived from one specimen sequenced in a study of T cell responses to AZD1222 COVID-19 vaccine. Some clones are missing from TCRdb's copy, which holds only in-frame ones; the method was immunoSEQ multiplex PCR. The sample contains roughly 130,000 clones, approximately 83% of which appear only once. The sequencing here drew on peripheral blood, taken on day 0 of AZD1222 vaccination. The receptor set was obtained from an adult in good health.

V usage is TRBV5-6 and J usage is TRBJ1-1; D is unclear. Germline V lookup: CDR1 SGHDT, CDR2 YYEEEE. CDR3 length: 13 amino acids. V lost 1 base, J lost 4 bases, and 8 bases lay in between. CDR3 protein: CASSLSGFTEAFF. CDR3 nucleotide sequence: TGTGCCAGCAGCTTGTCCGGGTTCACTGAAGCTTTCTTT.

The chain combines TRBV6-5 with TRBJ2-7, with 7 positions matching TRBD1. The CDR3 extends over 13 amino acids. CDR1 is MNHEY and CDR2 is SVGAGI in the germline V gene. Trimming took 7 bases from V and 3 from J; bases not matched to a gene: 6. DNA of the CDR3: TGTGCCAGCATTAGGACAGGCAGCTACGAGCAGTACTTC. It encodes CASIRTGSYEQYF.

The chain is built from TRBV3-1 (or the pseudogene TRBV3-2) and TRBJ2-2; D gene unclear. The CDR3 totals 14 residues. The germline V gene encodes CDR1 LGHDT and CDR2 YNNKEL (reference sequence). V was pared by 4 bases and J by 4 bases, with 10 bases between. For the CDR3, the DNA is TGTGCCAGCAGCCCACCCGGTGGCACCGGGGAGCTGTTTTTT. Amino acids: CASSPPGGTGELFF.

This chain connects TRBV15 to TRBJ1-5; the D is unclear. The CDR3 consists of 14 residues. Germline CDR1 LNHNV, CDR2 YYDKDF (reference sequence). Trimming pared 4 bases from V and 0 bases from J, leaving 7 bases between. CDR3 sequence: CATSKAVSNQPQHF. The CDR3 DNA is TGTGCCACCAGCAAGGCTGTTAGCAATCAGCCCCAGCATTTT. Variable domain in full (rest from reference TRBV15 and TRBJ1-5): DAMVIQNPRYQVTQFGKPVTLSCSQTLNHNVMYWYQQKSSQAPKLLFHYYDKDFNNEADTPDNFQSRRPNTSFCFLDIRSPGLGDTAMYLCATSKAVSNQPQHFGDGTRLSIL.

This clone was recorded many times. One end of the junction is discordant with germline, which a read error may explain. This chain connects TRBV27 to TRBJ1-2; 8 nucleotides match TRBD1. The CDR3 is 13 amino acids. Germline V gene lookup returns CDR1 MNHEY and CDR2 SMNVEV (reference sequence). CDR3 sequence (DNA): TGTGCCAGCAGTTCCCGACAGGGGCTAGGCTTATCCTTC. Encoded protein: CASSSRQGLGLSF.

This clone was found a few times. The chain employs TRBV14 and TRBJ2-2; D is undetermined. This CDR3 has 14 amino acids. Germline V gives CDR1 SGHDN, CDR2 FVKESK. The V end was cut by 0 bases, the J end by 5 bases, with 7 bases between. The CDR3 region is CASSQEWLTGELFF. CDR3 sequence (DNA): TGTGCCAGCAGCCAAGAGTGGCTGACCGGGGAGCTGTTTTTT.

The CDR3 protein is CASSFKGGTEAFF. The CDR3, as DNA: TGCGCCAGCAGCTTTAAAGGGGGCACTGAAGCTTTCTTT. V usage is TRBV5-1 and J usage is TRBJ1-1, with D maybe TRBD1 (6 bases). The CDR3 covers 13 residues. Per germline, CDR1 SGHRS and CDR2 YFSETQ. Trimming took off 2 bases at V and 4 bases at J, with 9 bases between the two ends.

This sequence joins TRBV5-1 and TRBJ1-3; D perhaps matches TRBD1 (5 bases). Germline CDR1 reads SGHRS; CDR2 reads YFSETQ. V shed 0 bases and J shed 2 bases, with 9 bases lying between them. The CDR3 has 15 residues. The CDR3 region is CASSLEGLPGNTIYF. DNA for the CDR3: TGCGCCAGCAGCTTGGAGGGGTTGCCTGGAAACACCATATATTTT.

The V and J genes are TRBV20-1 and TRBJ1-6; no reliable D call. CDR1 and CDR2 (germline): DFQATT, SNEGSKA (reference sequence). V lost 3 bases and J lost 6, with 12 bases in between. This CDR3 is built from 14 residues. The CDR3 bases are TGCAGTGCTAGTAAGGGAGGATTTAATTCACCCCTCCACTTT. Residues: CSASKGGFNSPLHF.

The rearrangement joins TRBV23-1 to TRBJ1-6, with TRBD1 matching 8 bases. TRBV23-1 qualifies as an ORF whose function is uncertain. Losses at the gene ends were 4 bases for V and 5 bases for J; bases not matched to a gene: 7. The CDR3 covers 16 residues. CDR3 sequence: CASSRAGTGNNSPLHF. CDR3 coding DNA: TGCGCCAGCAGTCGGGCCGGGACAGGAAATAATTCACCCCTCCACTTT.

The chain joins TRBV18 to TRBJ1-5; D gene uncertain. The CDR3 has 14 amino acids. The V end lost 2 bases, the J end lost 6 bases, and 11 bases lay between the germline ends. Germline V lookup: CDR1 KGHSH, CDR2 LQKENI. In DNA form, the CDR3 reads TGTGCCAGCTCACCAATGGCAGAAGGTCAGCCCCAGCATTTT. It specifies CASSPMAEGQPQHF.

This sequence joins TRBV9 and TRBJ1-1; D remains unclear. The CDR3 has 16 residues. Germline-derived CDR1 and CDR2 are SGDLS and YYNGEE. Trimming removed 0 bases from V and 0 bases from J, with 12 bases in between. CDR3 nucleotide sequence: TGTGCCAGCAGCGTAGACCCCCTGGGTATGAACACTGAAGCTTTCTTT. Its translation: CASSVDPLGMNTEAFF.

The chain carries TRBV5-6 and TRBJ2-5; 11 bases are a match to TRBD2. V was clipped by 4 bases and J by 7 bases; unmatched bases: 12. The CDR3 runs 16 residues. Germline V gives CDR1 SGHDT, CDR2 YYEEEE. For the CDR3, the DNA is TGTGCCAGCAGCCCATTACTAGCGGGGGCCCCCTCGACCCAGTACTTC. This gives the protein CASSPLLAGAPSTQYF.

The chain uses TRBV6-1 and TRBJ1-6; no clear D gene. Trimming pared 2 bases from V and 7 bases from J, leaving 9 bases between. Germline V CDR1 and CDR2: MNHNS, SASEGT. CDR3 length equals 14 residues. The CDR3 DNA sequence: TGTGCCAGCAGTGAAAGGCAGGCAAATTCACCCCTCCACTTT. Its translation is CASSERQANSPLHF.

The CDR3 sequence is CASRHLGSSGELFF. CDR3 nucleotide sequence: TGTGCCAGCAGGCACCTGGGCAGCAGCGGGGAGCTGTTTTTT. V is TRBV11-1 and J is TRBJ2-2; D is uncertain. This CDR3 contains 14 residues. CDR1 is SGHAT, CDR2 FQDESV, per germline (reference sequence). Trimming took off 6 bases at V and 7 bases at J, with 15 bases between the two ends.

The sample holds a few counts of this clone. The chain links TRBV19 to TRBJ1-6; TRBD1 might be the D (6 bases). The germline V gene has CDR1 LNHDA and CDR2 SQIVND (reference sequence). Trimming took off 3 bases at V and 7 bases at J, with 10 bases between the two ends. This CDR3 spans 14 amino acids. CDR3 bases: TGTGCCAGTAGTATGTCTGGGGGCAATTCACCCCTCCACTTT. Translated: CASSMSGGNSPLHF.

This CDR3 reads CSESTDTQYF. The CDR3 nucleotides read TGCAGCGAAAGCACAGATACGCAGTATTTT. The chain joins TRBV29-1 to TRBJ2-3; D unclear. Germline CDR1 reads SQVTM; CDR2 reads ANQGSEA. The V and J ends lost 7 bases and 0 bases respectively, with 2 bases between them. The CDR3 has 10 amino acids.